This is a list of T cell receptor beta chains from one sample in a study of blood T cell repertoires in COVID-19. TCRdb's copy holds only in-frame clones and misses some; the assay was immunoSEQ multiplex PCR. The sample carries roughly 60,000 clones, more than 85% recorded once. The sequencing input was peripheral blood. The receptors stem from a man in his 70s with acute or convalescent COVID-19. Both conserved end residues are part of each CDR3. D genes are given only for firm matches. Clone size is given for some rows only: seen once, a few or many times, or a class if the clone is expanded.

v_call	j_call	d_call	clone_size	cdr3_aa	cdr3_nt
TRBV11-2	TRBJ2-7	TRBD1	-	CASSSYRTGNPYEQYF	TGTGCCAGCAGCTCATACCGGACAGGGAACCCGTACGAGCAGTACTTC
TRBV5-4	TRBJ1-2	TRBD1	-	CASSPTGGNYGYTF	TGTGCCAGCAGCCCTACAGGGGGTAACTATGGCTACACCTTC
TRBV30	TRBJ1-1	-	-	CAGIPSGRGSAEAFF	TGTGCCGGAATCCCTTCAGGGCGGGGGAGCGCTGAAGCTTTCTTT
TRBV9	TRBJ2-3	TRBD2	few	CASSPTTSGRGTDTQYF	TGTGCCAGCAGCCCGACGACTAGCGGGAGGGGTACAGATACGCAGTATTTT
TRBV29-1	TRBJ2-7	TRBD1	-	CSAQFVDTGQGMDEQYF	TGCAGCGCCCAATTCGTCGATACGGGACAGGGTATGGACGAGCAGTACTTC
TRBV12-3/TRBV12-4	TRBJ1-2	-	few	CASSSSTDYGYTF	TGTGCCAGCAGTTCCTCGACAGACTATGGCTACACCTTC
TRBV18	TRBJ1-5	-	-	CASSPTQGNNQPQHF	TGTGCCAGCTCACCAACACAGGGAAACAATCAGCCCCAGCATTTT
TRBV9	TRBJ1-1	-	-	CASSVPERGSYLNTEAFF	TGTGCCAGCAGCGTACCCGAGAGGGGGTCCTACTTGAACACTGAAGCTTTCTTT
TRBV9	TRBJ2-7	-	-	CASSVYGGGGYEQYF	TGTGCCAGCAGCGTATATGGTGGGGGAGGCTACGAGCAGTACTTC
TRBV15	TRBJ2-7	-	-	CATSRGQTTAEQYF	TGTGCCACCAGCAGAGGACAGACGACCGCCGAGCAGTACTTC
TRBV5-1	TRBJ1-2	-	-	CASSLGYGPTNYGYTF	TGCGCCAGCAGCTTGGGTTATGGGCCAACTAACTATGGCTACACCTTC
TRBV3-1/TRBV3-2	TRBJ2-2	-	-	CASSGISGNTGELFF	TGTGCCAGCAGCGGTATTAGCGGGAACACCGGGGAGCTGTTTTTT
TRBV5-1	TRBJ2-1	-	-	CASSLSAGDVNEQFF	TGCGCCAGCAGCTTATCAGCGGGTGACGTAAATGAGCAGTTCTTC
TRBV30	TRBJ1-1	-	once	CAWSEQINTEAFF	TGTGCCTGGAGCGAACAGATAAACACTGAAGCTTTCTTT
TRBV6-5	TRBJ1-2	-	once	CASSPGTRSYGYTF	TGTGCCAGCAGCCCCGGGACTAGGAGCTATGGCTACACCTTC
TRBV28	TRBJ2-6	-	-	CAFSASGANVLTF	TGTGCCTTCAGTGCCTCTGGGGCCAACGTCCTGACTTTC
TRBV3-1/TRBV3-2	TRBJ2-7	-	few	CASSQVYGEQYF	TGTGCCAGCAGCCAAGTGTACGGCGAGCAGTACTTC
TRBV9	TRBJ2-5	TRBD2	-	CASSVEGAGSRAQYF	TGTGCCAGCAGCGTAGAAGGAGCGGGGTCACGGGCCCAGTACTTC
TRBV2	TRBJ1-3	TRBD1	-	CASSGQGNSGNTIYF	TGTGCCAGCAGTGGACAGGGGAACTCTGGAAACACCATATATTTT
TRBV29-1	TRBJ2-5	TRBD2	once	CSVGLAQETQYF	TGCAGCGTTGGACTAGCGCAAGAGACCCAGTACTTC
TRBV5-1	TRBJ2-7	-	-	CASSLDTRRKVEQYF	TGCGCCAGCAGCCTGGACACCCGGCGGAAGGTCGAGCAGTACTTC
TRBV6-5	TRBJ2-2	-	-	CATVGQGNTGELFF	TGTGCCACCGTCGGGCAGGGAAACACCGGGGAGCTGTTTTTT
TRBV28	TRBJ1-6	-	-	CASSLPRTDGGSPLHF	TGTGCCAGCAGTTTACCGCGGACAGATGGAGGTTCACCCCTCCACTTT
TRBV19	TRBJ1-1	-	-	CASRGGGRGVGGEAFF	TGTGCCAGTCGTGGCGGCGGTCGGGGGGTAGGGGGTGAAGCTTTCTTT
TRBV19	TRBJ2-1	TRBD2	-	CASSFGLAGANEQFF	TGTGCCAGTAGTTTCGGACTAGCGGGAGCCAATGAGCAGTTCTTC
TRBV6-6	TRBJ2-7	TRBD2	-	CASSLLWTSGRVLPSYEQYF	TGTGCCAGCAGTCTTCTCTGGACTAGCGGGAGGGTCCTTCCCTCCTACGAGCAGTACTTC
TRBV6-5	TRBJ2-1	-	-	CASSYRPGVSNEQFF	TGTGCCAGCAGTTACCGGCCGGGAGTGAGCAATGAGCAGTTCTTC
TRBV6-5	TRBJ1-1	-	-	CALNSDPMNTEAFF	TGTGCCCTTAATAGCGACCCCATGAACACTGAAGCTTTCTTT
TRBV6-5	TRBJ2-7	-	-	CASSAGSSYEQYF	TGTGCCAGCAGCGCGGGTAGCTCCTACGAGCAGTACTTC
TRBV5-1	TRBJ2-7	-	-	CASSLGDVRAKQYF	TGCGCCAGCAGCTTGGGTGACGTGCGGGCGAAGCAGTACTTC
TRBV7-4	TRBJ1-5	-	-	CASSLALGIIQPQHF	TGTGCCAGCAGCTTAGCGCTGGGCATTATCCAGCCCCAGCATTTT
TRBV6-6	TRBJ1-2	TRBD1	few	CASIGGQVPLYTF	TGTGCCAGCATAGGGGGACAGGTGCCACTCTACACCTTC
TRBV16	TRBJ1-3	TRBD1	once	CASSPGGPGNTIYF	TGTGCCAGCAGCCCAGGGGGCCCTGGAAACACCATATATTTT
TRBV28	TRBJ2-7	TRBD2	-	CAGLAADYEQYF	TGTGCGGGGCTAGCGGCCGATTACGAGCAGTACTTC
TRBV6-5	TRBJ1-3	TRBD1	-	CASRDRTSGNTIYF	TGTGCCAGCCGGGACAGGACCTCTGGAAACACCATATATTTT
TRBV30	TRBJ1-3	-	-	CAWTGSGNTIYF	TGTGCCTGGACAGGCTCTGGAAACACCATATATTTT
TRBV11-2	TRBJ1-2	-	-	CASSSDNNYGYTF	TGTGCCAGCAGCTCAGATAATAACTATGGCTACACCTTC
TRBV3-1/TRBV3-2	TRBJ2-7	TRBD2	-	CASSQDGLAGGLPYF	TGTGCCAGCAGCCAAGATGGGCTAGCGGGGGGCCTCCCGTACTTC
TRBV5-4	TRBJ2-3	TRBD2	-	CASSLKSSGATDTQYF	TGTGCCAGCAGCTTGAAGAGTAGCGGGGCCACAGATACGCAGTATTTT
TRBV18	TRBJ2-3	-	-	CASSGGSRNAPPFTDTQYF	TGTGCCAGCTCAGGGGGGTCCCGCAACGCCCCCCCCTTCACAGATACGCAGTATTTT
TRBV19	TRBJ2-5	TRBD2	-	CASSPRTSGEGETQYF	TGTGCCAGTAGTCCCCGGACTAGCGGGGAGGGAGAGACCCAGTACTTC
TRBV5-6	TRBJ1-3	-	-	CASSLDKAGWAPSGNTIYF	TGTGCCAGCAGCTTGGATAAGGCAGGGTGGGCCCCCTCTGGAAACACCATATATTTT
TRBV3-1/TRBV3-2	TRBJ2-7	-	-	CASSQVRGHGEYF	TGTGCCAGCAGCCAAGTAAGGGGACACGGAGAGTACTTC
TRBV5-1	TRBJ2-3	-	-	CATRGTGTDTQYF	TGCGCCACCCGGGGTACGGGGACAGATACGCAGTATTTT
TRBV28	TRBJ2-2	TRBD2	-	CASSLLAGVNTGELFF	TGTGCCAGCAGTTTATTGGCGGGAGTGAACACCGGGGAGCTATTTTTT
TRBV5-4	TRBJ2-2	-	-	CASSRSQGLTGELFF	TGTGCCAGCAGCCGGTCCCAGGGGTTGACCGGGGAGCTGTTTTTT
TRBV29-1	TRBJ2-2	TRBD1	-	CSVDGTGNTGELFF	TGCAGCGTTGATGGGACAGGGAACACCGGGGAGCTGTTTTTT
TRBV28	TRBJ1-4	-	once	CASKNQGLGSEKLFF	TGTGCCAGCAAAAACCAGGGGTTGGGTAGTGAAAAACTGTTTTTT